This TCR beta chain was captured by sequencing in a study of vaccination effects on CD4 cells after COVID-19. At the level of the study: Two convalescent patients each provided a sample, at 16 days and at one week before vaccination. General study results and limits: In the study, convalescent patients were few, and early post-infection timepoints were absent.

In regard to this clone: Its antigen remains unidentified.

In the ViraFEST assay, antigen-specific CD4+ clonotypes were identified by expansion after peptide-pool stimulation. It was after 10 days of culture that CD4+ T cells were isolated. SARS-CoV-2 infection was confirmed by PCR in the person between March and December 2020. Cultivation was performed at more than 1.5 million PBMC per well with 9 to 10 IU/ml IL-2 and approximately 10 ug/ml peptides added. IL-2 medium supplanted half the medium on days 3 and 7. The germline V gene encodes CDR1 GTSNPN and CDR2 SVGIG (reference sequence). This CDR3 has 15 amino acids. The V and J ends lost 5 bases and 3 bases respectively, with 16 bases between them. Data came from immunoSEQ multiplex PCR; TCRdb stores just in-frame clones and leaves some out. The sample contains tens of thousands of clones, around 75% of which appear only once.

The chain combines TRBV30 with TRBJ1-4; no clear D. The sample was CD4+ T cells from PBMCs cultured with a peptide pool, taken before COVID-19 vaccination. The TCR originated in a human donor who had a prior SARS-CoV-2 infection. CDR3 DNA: TGTGCCTGGTCCTATCGTCTCCCGTCTAATGAAAAACTGTTTTTT. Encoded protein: CAWSYRLPSNEKLFF.